The rows below give T cell receptor beta chains drawn from one sample of a study of CD8+ T cells in alopecia areata. Using immunoSEQ multiplex PCR, the repertoire was profiled, and TCRdb retains in-frame clones only, with some absent. The data contain 120,000 or so clones, 50% to 75% of them singletons. Sequenced material: CD8+ T cells sorted from blood, taken at week 4, from a patient treated with tofacitinib. These receptors originate from a human donor with alopecia areata. Both conserved end residues are part of each CDR3. Fields, in order: V gene, CDR3 protein.

TRBV23-1,CASNRKPPYGYTF
TRBV2,CASRTRRGWGNEQFF
TRBV4-1,CASSGLNYGYTF
TRBV29-1,CSVVGEFETQYF
TRBV9,CASSPSQAAGVLDTQYF
TRBV29-1,CSLRGGEGYEQYF
TRBV29-1,CSVIGTTYEQYF
TRBV29-1,CSVTGTLSSYEQYF
TRBV29-1,CSVGVPGLAAEQYF
TRBV4-3,CASSHSHGPGYEQYF
TRBV30,CAWSVGTGRDNEQFF
TRBV4-1,CASSQDISGGDWETQYF
TRBV7-9,CASSLAMGRDGYTF
TRBV9,CASSVGTSGDQETQYF
TRBV6-5,CASSATVNSGNTIYF
TRBV19,CASDLEGGSSYNEQFF
TRBV6-5,CASSPGRSQETQYF
TRBV15,CATSRILQETQYF
TRBV27,CASSFTGDNQPQHF
TRBV30,CAWSVGQGRTDTQYF
TRBV28,CASRNVPYEQYF
TRBV7-9,CASSFTVALNTEAFF
TRBV10-3,CAISESTFRSGVYEQYF
TRBV7-8,CASSPLLAGMDTQYF
TRBV30,CAWSDGAYGYTF